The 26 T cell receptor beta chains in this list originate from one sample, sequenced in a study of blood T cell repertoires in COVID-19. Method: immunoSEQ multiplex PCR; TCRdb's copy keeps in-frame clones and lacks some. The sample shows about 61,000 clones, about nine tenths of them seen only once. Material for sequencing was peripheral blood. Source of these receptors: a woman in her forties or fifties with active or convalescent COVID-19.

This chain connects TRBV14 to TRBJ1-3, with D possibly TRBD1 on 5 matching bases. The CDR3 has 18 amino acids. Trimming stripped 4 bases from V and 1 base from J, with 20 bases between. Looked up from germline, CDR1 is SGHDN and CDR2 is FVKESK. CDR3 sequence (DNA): TGTGCCAGCAGCCTCCGTGGGGCGTGGCTGGGATCTGGAAACACCATATATTTT. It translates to CASSLRGAWLGSGNTIYF.

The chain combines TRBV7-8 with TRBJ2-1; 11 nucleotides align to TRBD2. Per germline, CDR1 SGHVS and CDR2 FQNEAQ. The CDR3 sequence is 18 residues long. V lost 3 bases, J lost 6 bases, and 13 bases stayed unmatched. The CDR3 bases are TGTGCCAGCAGCTTGCGCTTCATAACTAGCGGGAGTGTCAATGAGCAGTTCTTC. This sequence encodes CASSLRFITSGSVNEQFF.

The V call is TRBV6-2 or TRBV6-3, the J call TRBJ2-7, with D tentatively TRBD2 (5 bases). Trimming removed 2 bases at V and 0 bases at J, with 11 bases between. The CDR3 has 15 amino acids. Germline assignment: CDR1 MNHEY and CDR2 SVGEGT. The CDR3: CASSYGQRSSYEQYF. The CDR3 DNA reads TGTGCCAGCAGTTACGGGCAGCGGAGCTCCTACGAGCAGTACTTC.

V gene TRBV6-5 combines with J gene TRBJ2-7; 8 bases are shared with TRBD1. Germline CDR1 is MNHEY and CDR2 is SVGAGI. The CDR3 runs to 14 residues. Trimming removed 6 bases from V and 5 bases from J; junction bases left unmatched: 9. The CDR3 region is CASSVGQGSDEQYF. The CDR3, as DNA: TGTGCCAGCAGCGTAGGACAGGGCTCGGACGAGCAGTACTTC.

CDR3 sequence (DNA): TGTGCCATTACCAGACAACGCACAGATACGCAGTATTTT. This codes for CAITRQRTDTQYF. This chain joins TRBV15 and TRBJ2-3; D uncertain. V lost 10 bases, J lost 1 base, and 12 bases lay in between. This CDR3 comprises 13 residues. In germline, CDR1 is LNHNV, CDR2 YYDKDF (reference sequence).

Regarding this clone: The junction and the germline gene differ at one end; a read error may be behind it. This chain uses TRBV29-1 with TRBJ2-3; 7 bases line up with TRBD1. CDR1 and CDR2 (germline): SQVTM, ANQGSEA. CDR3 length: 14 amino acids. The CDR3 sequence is CSVGGQSSTGTQYF. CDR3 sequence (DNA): TGCAGCGTAGGGGGACAGTCGTCCACAGGTACGCAGTATTTT.

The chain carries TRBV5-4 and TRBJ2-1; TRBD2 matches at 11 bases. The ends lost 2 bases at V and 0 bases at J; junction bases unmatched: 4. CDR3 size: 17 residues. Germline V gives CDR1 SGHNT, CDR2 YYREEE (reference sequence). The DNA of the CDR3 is TGTGCCAGCAGCTTCTTAGCGGGAGGGTACTCCTACAATGAGCAGTTCTTC. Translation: CASSFLAGGYSYNEQFF.

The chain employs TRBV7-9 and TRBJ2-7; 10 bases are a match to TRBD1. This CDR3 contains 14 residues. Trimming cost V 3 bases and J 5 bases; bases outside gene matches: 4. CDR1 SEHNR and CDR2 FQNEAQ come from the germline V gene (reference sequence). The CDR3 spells CASSFWTGGHEQYF. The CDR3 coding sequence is TGTGCCAGCAGCTTTTGGACAGGGGGGCACGAGCAGTACTTC.

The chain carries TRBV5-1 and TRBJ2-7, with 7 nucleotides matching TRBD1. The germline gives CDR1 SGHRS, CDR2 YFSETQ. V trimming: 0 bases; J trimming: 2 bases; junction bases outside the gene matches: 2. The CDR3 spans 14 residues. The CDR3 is CASSLAGGPYEQYF. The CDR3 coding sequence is TGCGCCAGCAGCTTGGCAGGGGGTCCCTACGAGCAGTACTTC.

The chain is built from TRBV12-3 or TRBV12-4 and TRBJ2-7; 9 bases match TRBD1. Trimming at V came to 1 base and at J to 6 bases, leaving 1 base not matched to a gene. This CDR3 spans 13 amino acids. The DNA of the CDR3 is TGTGCCAGCAGTTTAGGGACAGGGGCCGAGCAGTACTTC. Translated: CASSLGTGAEQYF.

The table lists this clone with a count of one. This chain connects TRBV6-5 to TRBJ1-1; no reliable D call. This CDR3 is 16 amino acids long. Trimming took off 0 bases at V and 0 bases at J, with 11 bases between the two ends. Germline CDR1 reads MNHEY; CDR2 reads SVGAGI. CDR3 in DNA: TGTGCCAGCAGTTACTCGTTTGCGGGTATGAACACTGAAGCTTTCTTT. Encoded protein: CASSYSFAGMNTEAFF.

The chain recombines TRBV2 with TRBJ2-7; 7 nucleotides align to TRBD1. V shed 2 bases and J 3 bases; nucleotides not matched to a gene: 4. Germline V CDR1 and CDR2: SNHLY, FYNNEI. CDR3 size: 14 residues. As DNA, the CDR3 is TGTGCCAGCAGTGAATGGGGACAGAACTACGAGCAGTACTTC. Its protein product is CASSEWGQNYEQYF.

The CDR3 nucleotides are TGTGCCACCAGCTTACGGACAGGGGGCTACGAGACCCAGTACTTC. It encodes CATSLRTGGYETQYF. The rearrangement joins TRBV15 to TRBJ2-5; TRBD1 matches at 11 bases. CDR1 and CDR2 from the germline V gene are LNHNV and YYDKDF (reference sequence). The CDR3 is 15 residues long. V lost 5 bases to trimming and J lost 5 bases; unmatched junction nucleotides: 7.

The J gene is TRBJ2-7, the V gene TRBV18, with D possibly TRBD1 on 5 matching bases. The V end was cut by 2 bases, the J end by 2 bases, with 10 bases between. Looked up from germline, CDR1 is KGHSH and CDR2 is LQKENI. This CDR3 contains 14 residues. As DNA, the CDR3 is TGTGCCAGCTCACCAGACAGAAAACCCTACGAGCAGTACTTC. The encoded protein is CASSPDRKPYEQYF.

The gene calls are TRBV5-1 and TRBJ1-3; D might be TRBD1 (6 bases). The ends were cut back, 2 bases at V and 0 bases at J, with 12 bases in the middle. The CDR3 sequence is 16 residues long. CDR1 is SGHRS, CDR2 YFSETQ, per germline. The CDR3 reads CASSFKDRSSGNTIYF. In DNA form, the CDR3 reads TGCGCCAGCAGCTTCAAGGACAGAAGCTCTGGAAACACCATATATTTT.

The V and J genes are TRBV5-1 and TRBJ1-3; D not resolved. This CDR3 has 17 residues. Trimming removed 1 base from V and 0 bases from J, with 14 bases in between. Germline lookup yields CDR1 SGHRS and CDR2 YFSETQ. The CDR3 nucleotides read TGCGCCAGCAGCTTGTGGGCGGACTTGAGCTCTGGAAACACCATATATTTT. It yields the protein CASSLWADLSSGNTIYF.

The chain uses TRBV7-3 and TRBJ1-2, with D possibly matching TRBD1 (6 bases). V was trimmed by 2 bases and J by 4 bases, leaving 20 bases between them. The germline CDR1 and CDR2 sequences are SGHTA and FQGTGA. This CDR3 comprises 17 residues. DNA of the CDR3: TGTGCCAGCAGCTTATACCCCCTCGGTAGGGGGACCTATGGCTACACCTTC. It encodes CASSLYPLGRGTYGYTF.

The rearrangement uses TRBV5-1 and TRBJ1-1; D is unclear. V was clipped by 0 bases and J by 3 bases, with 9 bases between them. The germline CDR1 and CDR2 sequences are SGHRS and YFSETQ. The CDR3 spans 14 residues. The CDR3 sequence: CASSLGQVDTEAFF. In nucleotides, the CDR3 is TGCGCCAGCAGCTTGGGGCAGGTGGACACTGAAGCTTTCTTT.

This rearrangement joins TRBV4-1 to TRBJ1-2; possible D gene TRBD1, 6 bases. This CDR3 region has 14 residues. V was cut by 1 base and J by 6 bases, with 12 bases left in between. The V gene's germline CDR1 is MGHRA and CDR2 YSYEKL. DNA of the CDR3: TGCGCCAGCAGCCAAGTTGGGGGCAGTGATGGCTACACCTTC. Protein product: CASSQVGGSDGYTF.

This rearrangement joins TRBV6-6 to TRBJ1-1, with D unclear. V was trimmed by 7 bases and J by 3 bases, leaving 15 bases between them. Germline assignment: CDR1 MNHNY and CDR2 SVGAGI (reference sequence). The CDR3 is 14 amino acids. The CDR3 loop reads CASKSPTEDTEAFF. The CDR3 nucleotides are TGTGCCAGCAAGTCTCCCACGGAGGACACTGAAGCTTTCTTT.

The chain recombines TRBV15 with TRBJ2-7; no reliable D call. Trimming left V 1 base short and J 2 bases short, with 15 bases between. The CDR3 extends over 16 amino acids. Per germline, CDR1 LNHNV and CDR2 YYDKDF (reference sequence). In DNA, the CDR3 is TGTGCCACCAGCAGAGTTTGGTCGGGTCTGGCCTACGAGCAGTACTTC. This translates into CATSRVWSGLAYEQYF. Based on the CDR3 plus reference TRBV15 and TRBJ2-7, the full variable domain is DAMVIQNPRYQVTQFGKPVTLSCSQTLNHNVMYWYQQKSSQAPKLLFHYYDKDFNNEADTPDNFQSRRPNTSFCFLDIRSPGLGDTAMYLCATSRVWSGLAYEQYFGPGTRLTVT.

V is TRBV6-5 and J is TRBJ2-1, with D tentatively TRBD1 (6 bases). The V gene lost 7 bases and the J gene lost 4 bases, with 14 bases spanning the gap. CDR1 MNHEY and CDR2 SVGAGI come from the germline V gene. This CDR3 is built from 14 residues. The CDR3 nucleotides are TGTGCCAGCATTCGAGACAGGACGTACAATGAGCAGTTCTTC. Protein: CASIRDRTYNEQFF.

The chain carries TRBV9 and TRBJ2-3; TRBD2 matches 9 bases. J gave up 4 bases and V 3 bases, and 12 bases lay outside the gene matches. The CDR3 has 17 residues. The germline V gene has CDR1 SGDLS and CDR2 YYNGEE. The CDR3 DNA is TGTGCCAGCAGCGCCCCGGTGGCGGGAGGGCCAGCAGATACGCAGTATTTT. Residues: CASSAPVAGGPADTQYF.

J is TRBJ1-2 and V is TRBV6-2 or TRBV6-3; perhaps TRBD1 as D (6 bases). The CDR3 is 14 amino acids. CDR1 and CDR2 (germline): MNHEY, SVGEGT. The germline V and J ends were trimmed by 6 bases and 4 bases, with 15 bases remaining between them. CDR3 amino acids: CASSPSGGPYGYTF. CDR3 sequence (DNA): TGTGCCAGCAGCCCGAGTGGGGGCCCCTATGGCTACACCTTC.

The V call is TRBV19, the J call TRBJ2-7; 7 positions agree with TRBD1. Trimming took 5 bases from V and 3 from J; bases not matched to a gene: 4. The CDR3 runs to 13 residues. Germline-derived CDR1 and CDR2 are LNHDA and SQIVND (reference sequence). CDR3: CASSLGTDYEQYF. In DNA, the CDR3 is TGTGCCAGTAGTCTGGGGACAGACTACGAGCAGTACTTC. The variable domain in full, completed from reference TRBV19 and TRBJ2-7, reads DGGITQSPKYLFRKEGQNVTLSCEQNLNHDAMYWYRQDPGQGLRLIYYSQIVNDFQKGDIAEGYSVSREKKESFPLTVTSAQKNPTAFYLCASSLGTDYEQYFGPGTRLTVT.

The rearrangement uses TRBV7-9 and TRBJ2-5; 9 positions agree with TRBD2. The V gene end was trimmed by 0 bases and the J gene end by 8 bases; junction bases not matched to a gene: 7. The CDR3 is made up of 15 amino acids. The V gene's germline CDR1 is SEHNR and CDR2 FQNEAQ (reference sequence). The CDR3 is CASSLAVAGVGTQYF. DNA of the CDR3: TGTGCCAGCAGCTTAGCAGTAGCGGGAGTTGGAACCCAGTACTTC.